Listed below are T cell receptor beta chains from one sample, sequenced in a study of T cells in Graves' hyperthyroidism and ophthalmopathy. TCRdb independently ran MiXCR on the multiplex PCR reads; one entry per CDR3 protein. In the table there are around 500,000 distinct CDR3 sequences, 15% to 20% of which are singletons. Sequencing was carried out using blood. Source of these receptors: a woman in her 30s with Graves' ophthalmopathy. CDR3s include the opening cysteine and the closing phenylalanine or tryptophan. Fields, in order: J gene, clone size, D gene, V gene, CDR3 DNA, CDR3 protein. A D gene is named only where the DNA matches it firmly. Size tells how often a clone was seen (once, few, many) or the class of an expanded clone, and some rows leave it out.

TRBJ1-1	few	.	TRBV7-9	TGTGCCAGCAGCTTCAACAGAGAAAACCCCGGGACTGAAGCTTTCTTT	CASSFNRENPGTEAFF
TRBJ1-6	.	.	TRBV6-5	TGTGCCAGCAGTTACTCCTCAGGGTGGAGGGATTCACCCCTCCACTTT	CASSYSSGWRDSPLHF
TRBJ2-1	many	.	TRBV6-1	TGTGCCAGCATTCCCCAGGGCCAGGGGTACAATGAGCAGTTCTTC	CASIPQGQGYNEQFF
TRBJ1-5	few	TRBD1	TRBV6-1	TGTGCCAGCAGTCGGGACAGGGGACAGCCCCAGCATTTT	CASSRDRGQPQHF
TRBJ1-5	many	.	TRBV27	TGTGCCAGCAGTTTCAGAGGGAATGCTCCCCAGCATTTT	CASSFRGNAPQHF
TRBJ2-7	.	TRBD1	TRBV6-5	TGTGCCAGCAGTTACCTCAAAGGACAGGGGCTCGACGAGCAGTACTTC	CASSYLKGQGLDEQYF
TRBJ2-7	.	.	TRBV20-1	TGCAGTGCTAGTGCTTCCGGTGGGGCGGGCCACAAGCAGTACTTC	CSASASGGAGHKQYF
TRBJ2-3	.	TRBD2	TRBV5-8	TGTGCCAGCAGCTTCCTAGCGGGAGGGGTGGATACGCAGTATTTT	CASSFLAGGVDTQYF
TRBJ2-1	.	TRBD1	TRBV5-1	TGCGCCAGCAGCCCCGGGGCCGGGACAGCCTATGATGAGCAGTTCTTC	CASSPGAGTAYDEQFF
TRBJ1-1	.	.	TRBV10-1	TGCGCCAGCAGTTCGACAGTCTCGAACACTGAAGCTTTCTTT	CASSSTVSNTEAFF
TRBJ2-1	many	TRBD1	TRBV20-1	TGCAGTGCTAGAGACCCCAGGGGGCTATGGGAGCAGTTCTTC	CSARDPRGLWEQFF
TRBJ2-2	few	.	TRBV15	TGTGCCACCAGCAGAGGCAGGGGATACACCGGGGAGCTGTTTTTT	CATSRGRGYTGELFF
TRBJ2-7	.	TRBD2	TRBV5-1	TGCGCCAGCAGACGTTTCGCGGGAGGTCTCGACGAGCAGTACTTC	CASRRFAGGLDEQYF
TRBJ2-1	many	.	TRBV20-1	TGCAGTGCTAGAGAAAGCGGACTCTCCAGGAATGAGCAGTTCTTC	CSARESGLSRNEQFF
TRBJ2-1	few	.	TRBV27	TGTGCCCGCGTAGCGTGCTCCTACAATGAGCAGTTCTTC	CARVACSYNEQFF
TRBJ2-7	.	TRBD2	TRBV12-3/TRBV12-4	TGTGCCAGCAGTTTAGTGGGGGGGAACTCCTACGAGCAGTACTTC	CASSLVGGNSYEQYF
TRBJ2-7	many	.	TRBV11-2	TGTGCCAGCAGCCCAGCTGGGGGATCTGGGCAGTACTTC	CASSPAGGSGQYF
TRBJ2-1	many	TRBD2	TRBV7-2	TGTGCCAGCAGCCCGACTAGCGGGAGGGTTGAGCAGTTCTTC	CASSPTSGRVEQFF
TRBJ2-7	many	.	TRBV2	TGTGCCAGCAGACGGTTTAGTGAGCAGTACTTC	CASRRFSEQYF
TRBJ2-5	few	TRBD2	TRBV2	TGTGCCAGCATGACTAGCGAACAAGAGACCCAGTACTTC	CASMTSEQETQYF
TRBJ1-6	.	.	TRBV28	TGTGCCAGCAGTTTTAATGGGCGGGGGAATTCACCCCTCCACTTT	CASSFNGRGNSPLHF
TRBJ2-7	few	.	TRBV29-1	TGCAGCGTTGAAAAGGGCACAGCCTACGAGCAGTACTTC	CSVEKGTAYEQYF
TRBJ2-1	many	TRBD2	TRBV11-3	TGTGCCAGCAGCCTTCAGGGACTAGCGGGGTACAATGAGCAGTTCTTC	CASSLQGLAGYNEQFF
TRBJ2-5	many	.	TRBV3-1	TGTGCCAGCAGCCAAGCGGAGGCACACAGGGTCGCGGAGACCCAGTACTTC	CASSQAEAHRVAETQYF
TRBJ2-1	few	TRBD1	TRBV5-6	TGTGCCAGCAGCCCTTGGGACAGGGGCATCGACAATGAGCAGTTCTTC	CASSPWDRGIDNEQFF
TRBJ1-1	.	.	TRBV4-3	TGCGCCAGCAGCCAAGCACTCGGGGGGCTCGGGACTGAAGCTTTCTTT	CASSQALGGLGTEAFF
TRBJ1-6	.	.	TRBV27	TGTGCCAGCAGTTTATGGCAGGGTAATTCACCCCTCCACTTT	CASSLWQGNSPLHF
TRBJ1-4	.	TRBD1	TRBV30	TGTGCCTGGACGACAGGGTCTAATGAAAAACTGTTTTTT	CAWTTGSNEKLFF
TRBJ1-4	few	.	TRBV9	TGTGCCAGCAGTCCCTGGGCGGGGACCAACGAAAAACTGTTTTTT	CASSPWAGTNEKLFF
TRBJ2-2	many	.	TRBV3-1	TGTGCCAGCAGCCAACCAGCGATGGGCGCCGGGGAGCTGTTTTTT	CASSQPAMGAGELFF
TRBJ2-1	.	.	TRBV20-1	TGCAGTGCAAGAGCTACGGCCAATGAGCAGTTCTTC	CSARATANEQFF
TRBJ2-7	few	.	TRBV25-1	TGTGCCAGCAGTGAGGTTGGACGGAACCTATCCTACGAGCAGTACTTC	CASSEVGRNLSYEQYF
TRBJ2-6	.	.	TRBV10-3	TGTGCCATCAGTGAGTCTACTGGGGCCAACGTCCTGACTTTC	CAISESTGANVLTF
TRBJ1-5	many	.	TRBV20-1	TGCAGTGCTTTTAACGCCTGGACAGATAGCAATCAGCCCCAGCATTTT	CSAFNAWTDSNQPQHF
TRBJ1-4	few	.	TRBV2	TGTGCCAGCAGTGGAGGCCCGGGAAAACTGTTTTTT	CASSGGPGKLFF
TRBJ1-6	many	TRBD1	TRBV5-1	TGCGCCAGCAGCGTGGCCGGGACAGGGGGCCTTTCACCCCTCCACTTT	CASSVAGTGGLSPLHF
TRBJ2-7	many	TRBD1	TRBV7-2	TGTGCCAGCAGCCGTCCCACAGGGGATCAATACGAGCAGTACTTC	CASSRPTGDQYEQYF
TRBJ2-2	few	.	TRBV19	TGTGCCAGTAGTGAGTGGGAGAACACCGGGGAGCTGTTTTTT	CASSEWENTGELFF
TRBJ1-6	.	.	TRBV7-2	TGTGCCAGCAGCTTAGGTCCCCAGGGTGCTAGCTCACCCCTCCACTTT	CASSLGPQGASSPLHF
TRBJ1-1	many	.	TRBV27	TGTGCCAGCAGTTTATTTAGGGCAGGTGAAGCTTTCTTT	CASSLFRAGEAFF
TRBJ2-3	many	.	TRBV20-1	TGCAGTGCAAGTGGAGCTGCGGGGCCCACAGATACGCAGTATTTT	CSASGAAGPTDTQYF
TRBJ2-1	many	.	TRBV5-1	TGCGCCAGCAGCCTAGGCGGGGTCGAGCAGTTCTTC	CASSLGGVEQFF
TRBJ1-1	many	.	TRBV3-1	TGTGCCAGCAGCCAATCCAGGGTCTTTCGGAACACTGAAGCTTTCTTT	CASSQSRVFRNTEAFF
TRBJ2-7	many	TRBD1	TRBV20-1	TGCAGTGCAATTCACCGGGACAGGGGGGGACCCTACGAGCAGTACTTC	CSAIHRDRGGPYEQYF
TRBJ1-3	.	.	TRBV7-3	TGTGCCAGCAGCTTACCCCCAGGTGGAAACACCATATATTTT	CASSLPPGGNTIYF
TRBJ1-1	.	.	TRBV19	TGTGCCAGTAGTATAACACTCGGGGGCACTGAAGCTTTCTTT	CASSITLGGTEAFF
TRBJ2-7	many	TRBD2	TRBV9	TGTGCCAGCAGCCGAGGGACTAGCGGGCTTAGCTCCTACGAGCAGTACTTC	CASSRGTSGLSSYEQYF
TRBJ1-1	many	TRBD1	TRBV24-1	TGTGCCACCAGTGATTCATCGGACAGGAGGTCGGCTTTCTTT	CATSDSSDRRSAFF
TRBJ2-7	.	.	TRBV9	TGTGCCAGCAGCGTAGACCCCTCTAGCCCAGTAGAGCAGTACTTC	CASSVDPSSPVEQYF
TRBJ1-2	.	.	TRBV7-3	TGTGCCAGCAGCTTAAAAAATACAGGAGAGCCCTATGGCTACACCTTC	CASSLKNTGEPYGYTF
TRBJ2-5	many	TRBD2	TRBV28	TGTGCCAGCAGTTTAGCCCTAGGCCAGCGGGGTCAAGAGACCCAGTACTTC	CASSLALGQRGQETQYF